Given below is one T cell receptor (beta chain) in context. The protocol was immunoSEQ multiplex PCR, while the TCRdb copy is restricted to in-frame clones and leaves out a portion. Of under 85,000 clones in the sample, about 90% were seen once. Autoimmune disease history or systemic immunosuppression excluded patients. V lost 6 bases to trimming and J lost 1 base; unmatched junction nucleotides: 9. The CDR3 has 16 residues. Germline CDR1 SNHLY, CDR2 FYNNEI. This sample stems from a study of OX40 agonist ivuxolimab in advanced cancers. Study-wide background: The dose-escalation cohort had hepatocellular carcinoma, melanoma, renal cell or head and neck cancer.

The receptor comes from an adult with an advanced solid tumor such as melanoma, head and neck, liver or kidney cancer. This chain links TRBV2 with TRBJ2-3, with 8 bases lining up with TRBD2. The material was CD4+ or CD8+ T cells sorted from blood, obtained in a trial of the OX40 agonist ivuxolimab. Written as DNA, the CDR3 is TGTGCCAGCAGGCGACTAGCGACCCCAGGCACAGATACGCAGTATTTT. This gives the protein CASRRLATPGTDTQYF. The entire variable domain, with the rest obtained from reference TRBV2 and TRBJ2-3, is as follows: EPEVTQTPSHQVTQMGQEVILRCVPISNHLYFYWYRQILGQKVEFLVSFYNNEISEKSEIFDDQFSVERPDGSNFTLKIRSTKLEDSAMYFCASRRLATPGTDTQYFGPGTRLTVL.